This T cell receptor (beta chain) was captured in a study of molecular identifiers for immune sequencing clone quantification. Study-wide findings and caveats: Shared barcodes on identical TCR molecules could underestimate the sizes of highly expanded clones.

This CDR3 has 14 amino acids. V dropped 0 bases and J dropped 5 bases, with 7 bases sitting between them. Germline V lookup: CDR1 LGHNA, CDR2 YSLEER. Using its own MiXCR run on the PCR reads, TCRdb lists one record per CDR3 protein. Of some 96,000 distinct CDR3 sequences listed, about 24% were seen once; the top ten hold about 0.99%. This clonotype was recorded a few times. Its cognate antigen is unknown. The origin of this receptor is a human donor in good health. Some libraries in this study had Jurkat cell RNA spiked in. The V gene is TRBV4-3, the J gene TRBJ2-2; D may be TRBD1 (5 bases). Sequencing was carried out using naive CD8+ T cells from blood, with Jurkat cell RNA spiked in. As for subset: FACS-sorted CD8+CD4-CCR7+CD45RA+ naive T cells. CDR3 amino acids: CASSQDRGTGELFF. Written as DNA, the CDR3 is TGCGCCAGCAGCCAAGATAGGGGAACCGGGGAGCTGTTTTTT.